This TCR beta chain was obtained from a study of cytomegalovirus exposure and HLA in healthy donors. Study-level points and caveats: Across donors, sequencing depth was assumed by presence/absence analyses to be roughly uniform. A few CMV-associated chains proved CMV antigen-specific in vitro. Per a prior analysis, the majority of TCR beta V segments were productive roughly 90% or roughly 30% of the time. Within the data, a cluster of highly shared sequence variants was likely a sequencing artifact.

Germline assignment: CDR1 GTSNPN and CDR2 SVGIG (reference sequence). V lost 4 bases to trimming and J lost 2 bases, with 9 bases between them. This CDR3 is built from 13 residues. Worth noting for this clone: Its antigen is unknown.

This PCR relied on a set of 60 Vbeta primers and 13 Jbeta primers. Here immunoSEQ multiplex PCR was the method, and the copy in TCRdb shows in-frame clones only, minus some. The sample includes 200,000 or so clones, around 83% seen only once; the top ten take 5.5% to 7%. The sequence came from a woman between 45 and 60 years old in good health and CMV-seropositive. This chain uses TRBV30 with TRBJ1-3; no definite D call. The sequenced sample was PBMCs. The CDR3: CAWTRGAGNTIYF. DNA for the CDR3: TGTGCCTGGACCCGCGGGGCTGGAAACACCATATATTTT.